Sequencing of this T cell receptor (beta chain) was carried out in a study of shared clonotypes between healthy human individuals (dated by TCRdb to the early 2020s). Study-level background: The cohort comprised two women and a few men aged 18 to 49 years. For each donor, three plates each were used for CD4 naive and CD4 memory, two plates were used for CD8 naive, and one plate was used for CD8 memory. To estimate repertoire size and how much clonotype sharing occurs between individuals, the study deeply sequenced the blood TCR repertoires of roughly 5 healthy adults. To increase sequencing depth and limit assay-specific biases, TCR repertoire library preparation and sequencing were carried out by different laboratories using diverse techniques. Each donor's leukapheresis produced roughly between roughly 0.9 and 8.9 billion PBMCs. Overall study outcomes, separate from this receptor: About 4.5% of naive CD4, around 3.6% of naive CD8, roughly 2.4% of memory CD4, and about 0.4% of memory CD8 clonotypes were shared across several donors. Higher generation probabilities were observed for clonotypes shared by all four sorted-subset donors than for non-shared clonotypes. Naive subsets generally had larger estimated clonotype richness than memory subsets. Because the study included only a small number of donors, the genetic and exposure-history diversity represented was limited. Rarefaction of sorted-subset datasets indicated incomplete sequencing despite the large sequencing depth. Sampling was restricted to blood, and TCR repertoires in tissues likely differ from the TCR repertoires found in blood. Based on pairwise subsampling, the degree of clonotype sharing among donors was expected to be affected by sequencing depth.

Turning to this clone: Its specific antigen is unknown. No much larger clone exists at a distance of one base, and base qualities are not known.

The donors were healthy, HIV-negative adults who had no recently reported acute infections or vaccinations. All donors were Caucasian adults living in Nashville, Tennessee, USA. CD8 memory samples combined magnetically selected CD45RO+ cells with CCR7-negative CD45RA+ effector memory (TemRA) cells. Blood was obtained by leukapheresis, after which PBMCs were separated by Ficoll-Histopaque density gradient centrifugation and cryopreserved in liquid nitrogen vapor phase. Analytical flow cytometry was used to check the purity and quantity of every magnetically sorted T cell population. From each sorted fraction, genomic DNA was isolated and quantified by UV absorbance on a Nanodrop 2000c. Compared with germline, V lacks 5 bases and J lacks 9 bases; bases without a gene match: 12. From a lookup of the germline V gene, CDR1 and CDR2 are SQVTM and ANQGSEA. The CDR3 spans 14 residues, from the cysteine through the phenylalanine. CDR3 DNA is the only sequence kept; it has 42 bases, read in frame from the first base.

Using the deep immunoSEQ assay, multiplex PCR amplified TCR CDR3 regions from genomic DNA. For each cell subset, the extracted genomic DNA was distributed evenly across all wells of several immunoSEQ 96-well plates, and each plate served as one replicate. Each replicate PCR for sorted subsets received about 220 ng genomic DNA, equal to about 30,000 T cell genomes. Purified libraries were measured with a Qubit 3.0 fluorometer, size-checked on a Bioanalyzer 2100, and measured again with the KAPA Library Quantification kit. Every immunoSEQ 96-well plate was sequenced on a separate single-read 150-cycle Illumina NextSeq 550 flow cell. From the authors' description of their analysis: Because only junctional sequences without quality scores were contained in the immunoSEQ output, filtering matching that applied to full-length reads could not be performed. To assign V/J genes and CDR3, sequences were annotated using PyIR, a Python wrapper for IgBLAST v1.9, with IMGT germline references. Reads were removed for weak V/J assignments (E-value above 1e-6), missing CDR3, stop codons, out-of-frame junctions, or ambiguous translated residues. A V3J clonotype was defined by an identical inferred V gene, J gene, and CDR3 amino acid sequence. Percentage overlap between repertoires was computed as shared unique clonotypes divided by the size of the smaller repertoire. RTK rarefaction, the Chao1 estimator, and Recon v2.1 estimates of unobserved clonotypes were used to assess repertoire richness. Generation probabilities were computed with OLGA for all TCRbeta clonotypes obtained by the gDNA method from four donors. In TCRdb, the immuneACCESS table is reduced to in-frame sequences with V and J assigned. These tables do not hold every clone; where another copy was compared, an unresolved V gene accounts for under half, and the others remain unexplained. V and J calls and clone size come straight from that table; D and trimming were deduced from the DNA. In this sample the table shows 550,000 to 800,000 clones, around 91% of which occur a single time. The ten biggest clones cover 34% of the sample.

The sequenced sample consisted of memory CD8+ T cells from PBMCs. The cell subset or site label on this specimen signifies: CD45RO+ cells pooled with CCR7-negative TemRA cells. The V gene is TRBV29-1 and the J gene is TRBJ2-1, and TRBD1 aligns with 8 junction nucleotides. This clonotype was sampled from a man younger than 35 in good health. Some clones in this sample may be carry-over from other donors' samples. Here is the DNA: TGCAGCGTTAAAACAGGGGGTTCCCCATGTGAGCAGTTCTTC. It encodes CSVKTGGSPCEQFF.